A selection of T cell receptor beta chains follows, all from one sample in a study of blood T cell repertoires in COVID-19. TCRdb keeps only in-frame clones here, not all; method: immunoSEQ multiplex PCR. This table holds more than 150,000 clones, roughly 90% found once. The sample comprised peripheral blood. The receptors shown here come from a woman in her 70s with acute or convalescent COVID-19. Both conserved end residues are part of each CDR3. The D gene is left open where the match is weak. Rows give clone size only sometimes, using once, few, many, or a class for an expanded clone.

d_gene,abundance,v_gene,j_gene,CDR3nt,CDR3aa
TRBD2,.,TRBV5-6,TRBJ2-1,TGTGCCAGCAGCTTGCTAGCGGGAGTGAGGAATGAGCAGTTCTTC,CASSLLAGVRNEQFF
TRBD1,.,TRBV7-2,TRBJ2-1,TGTGCCAGCAGCTCCCGGGACAGGGCATTCTTC,CASSSRDRAFF
TRBD1,.,TRBV7-9,TRBJ2-2,TGTGCCAGCACTTTTCTCCGGGACAGGGGCCGCGGGGAGCTGTTTTTT,CASTFLRDRGRGELFF
.,.,TRBV12-3/TRBV12-4,TRBJ2-1,TGTGCCAGCAGTTTAAGCGCTTCTCGGGAGCAGTTCTTC,CASSLSASREQFF
.,.,TRBV6-5,TRBJ1-2,TGTGCCAGCAGACCACAGGGCCTTGTTGGCTACACCTTC,CASRPQGLVGYTF
TRBD1,.,TRBV7-2,TRBJ2-7,TGTGCCAGCAGCTTGGACAGGGGTGCTCCCTACGAGCAGTACTTC,CASSLDRGAPYEQYF
TRBD2,.,TRBV6-5,TRBJ2-7,TGTGCCAGTAGGGTGCGGGAGGGTTTCTCCTACGAGCAGTACTTC,CASRVREGFSYEQYF
.,.,TRBV28,TRBJ1-1,TGTGCCAGCTGCTCCCAGGGGATACGCACTGAAGCTTTCTTT,CASCSQGIRTEAFF
.,.,TRBV6-4,TRBJ1-2,TGTGCCAGCAGTGATTTCGAGGACTATGGCTACACCTTC,CASSDFEDYGYTF
.,few,TRBV27,TRBJ2-2,TGTGCCAGCACCTTGGGGACAACCGGGGAGCTGTTTTTT,CASTLGTTGELFF
.,.,TRBV4-3,TRBJ1-3,TGCGCCAGCAGCCAAGATCCGGGACTAGGAGGATACACCATATATTTT,CASSQDPGLGGYTIYF